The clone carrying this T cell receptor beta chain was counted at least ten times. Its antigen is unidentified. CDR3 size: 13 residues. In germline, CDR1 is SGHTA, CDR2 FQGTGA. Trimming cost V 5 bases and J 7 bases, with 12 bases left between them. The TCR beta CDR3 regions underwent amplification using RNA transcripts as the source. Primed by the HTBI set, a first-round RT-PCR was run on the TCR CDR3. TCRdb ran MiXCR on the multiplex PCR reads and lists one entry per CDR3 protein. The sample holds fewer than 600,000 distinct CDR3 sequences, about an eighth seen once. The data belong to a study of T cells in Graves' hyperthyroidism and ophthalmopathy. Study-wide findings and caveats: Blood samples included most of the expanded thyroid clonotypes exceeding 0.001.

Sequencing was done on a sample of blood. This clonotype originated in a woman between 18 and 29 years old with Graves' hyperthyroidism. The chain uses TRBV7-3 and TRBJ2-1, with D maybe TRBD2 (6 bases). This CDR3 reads CASSLGGENEQFF. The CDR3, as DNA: TGTGCCAGCAGCCTAGGCGGGGAGAATGAGCAGTTCTTC.